A selection of T cell receptor beta chains follows, all from one sample in a study of blood T cell repertoires in COVID-19. Here immunoSEQ multiplex PCR was the method, and the copy in TCRdb shows in-frame clones only, minus some. The sample records some 120,000 clones, around 89% being singletons. Sequences were obtained from peripheral blood. The source of these receptors is a man aged 50-60 years with acute or convalescent COVID-19. CDR3s include the opening cysteine and the closing phenylalanine or tryptophan. Each record gives: CDR3 protein, CDR3 DNA, V gene, D gene, J gene, clone size. The D gene is left open where the match is weak. Rows may omit the clone size; those that give it use once, few, many or a size class.

cdr3_aa: CASSPLGLPPNNEQFF; cdr3_nt: TGTGCCAGCAGCCCTCTGGGACTACCCCCTAACAATGAGCAGTTCTTC; v_call: TRBV6-2/TRBV6-3; d_call: TRBD2; j_call: TRBJ2-1; clone_size: NA
cdr3_aa: CASSDRLNTEAFF; cdr3_nt: TGTGCCAGTAGCGACAGGTTAAACACTGAAGCTTTCTTT; v_call: TRBV19; d_call: NA; j_call: TRBJ1-1; clone_size: NA
cdr3_aa: CASSLGTGSYNSPLHF; cdr3_nt: TGTGCCAGCAGCTTAGGGACAGGAAGCTATAATTCACCCCTCCACTTT; v_call: TRBV7-9; d_call: TRBD1; j_call: TRBJ1-6; clone_size: NA
cdr3_aa: CASRLRRLAYFYEQYF; cdr3_nt: TGTGCAAGTCGCTTACGGAGACTAGCTTATTTCTACGAGCAGTACTTC; v_call: TRBV12-2; d_call: NA; j_call: TRBJ2-7; clone_size: NA
cdr3_aa: CASFRLAGVSNEQFF; cdr3_nt: TGTGCCAGCTTCCGACTGGCGGGAGTGAGTAATGAGCAGTTCTTC; v_call: TRBV27; d_call: TRBD2; j_call: TRBJ2-1; clone_size: once
cdr3_aa: CASSVVGGRGYGYTF; cdr3_nt: TGTGCCAGCAGCGTAGTCGGGGGGAGAGGCTATGGCTACACCTTC; v_call: TRBV9; d_call: NA; j_call: TRBJ1-2; clone_size: few
cdr3_aa: CASSEVTGDNGYTF; cdr3_nt: TGTGCCAGCAGTGAAGTGACAGGTGATAATGGCTACACCTTC; v_call: TRBV2; d_call: NA; j_call: TRBJ1-2; clone_size: NA
cdr3_aa: CASSQGQPYGYTF; cdr3_nt: TGTGCCAGCAGCCAAGGACAGCCCTATGGCTACACCTTC; v_call: TRBV7-8; d_call: NA; j_call: TRBJ1-2; clone_size: NA
cdr3_aa: CSASLDKGQYEQYF; cdr3_nt: TGCAGTGCTAGTTTAGATAAGGGGCAATACGAGCAGTACTTC; v_call: TRBV20-1; d_call: NA; j_call: TRBJ2-7; clone_size: once
cdr3_aa: CASSDPGVGTGELFF; cdr3_nt: TGCGCCAGCAGCGATCCAGGGGTGGGCACCGGGGAGCTGTTTTTT; v_call: TRBV5-1; d_call: NA; j_call: TRBJ2-2; clone_size: many
cdr3_aa: CASSLSVLNYEQYF; cdr3_nt: TGTGCCAGCAGCTTAAGCGTATTAAACTACGAGCAGTACTTC; v_call: TRBV11-2; d_call: NA; j_call: TRBJ2-7; clone_size: NA
cdr3_aa: CASSLVVGAGVNNEQFF; cdr3_nt: TGTGCCAGCAGCTTAGTGGTTGGAGCGGGGGTGAACAATGAGCAGTTCTTC; v_call: TRBV7-9; d_call: TRBD2; j_call: TRBJ2-1; clone_size: few
cdr3_aa: CASSVAYEQYF; cdr3_nt: TGTGCCAGCAGCGTAGCATACGAGCAGTACTTC; v_call: TRBV11-2; d_call: NA; j_call: TRBJ2-7; clone_size: once
cdr3_aa: CASSQELAGGFEQFF; cdr3_nt: TGTGCCAGCAGCCAGGAACTAGCGGGAGGGTTTGAGCAGTTCTTC; v_call: TRBV14; d_call: TRBD2; j_call: TRBJ2-1; clone_size: NA
cdr3_aa: CASSVGQGTTDTQYF; cdr3_nt: TGTGCCAGCAGCGTAGGGCAGGGTACCACAGATACGCAGTATTTT; v_call: TRBV9; d_call: NA; j_call: TRBJ2-3; clone_size: NA